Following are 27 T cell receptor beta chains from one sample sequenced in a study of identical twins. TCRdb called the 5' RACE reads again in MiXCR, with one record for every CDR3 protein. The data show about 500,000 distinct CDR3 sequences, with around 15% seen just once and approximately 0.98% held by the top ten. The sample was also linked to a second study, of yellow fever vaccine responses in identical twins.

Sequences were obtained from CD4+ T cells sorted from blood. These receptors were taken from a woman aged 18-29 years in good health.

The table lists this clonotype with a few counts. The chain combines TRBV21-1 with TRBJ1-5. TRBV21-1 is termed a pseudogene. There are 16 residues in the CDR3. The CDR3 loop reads CASSKGAGYSNQPQHF. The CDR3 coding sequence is TGTGCCAGCAGCAAGGGTGCCGGTTATAGCAATCAGCCCCAGCATTTT.

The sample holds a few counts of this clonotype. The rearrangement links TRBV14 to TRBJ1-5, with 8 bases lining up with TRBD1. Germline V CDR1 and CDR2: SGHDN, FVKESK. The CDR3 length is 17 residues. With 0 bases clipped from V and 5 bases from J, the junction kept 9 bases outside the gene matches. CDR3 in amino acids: CASSQDKWARGHQPQHF. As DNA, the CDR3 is TGTGCCAGCAGCCAAGATAAATGGGCCAGGGGGCATCAGCCCCAGCATTTT.

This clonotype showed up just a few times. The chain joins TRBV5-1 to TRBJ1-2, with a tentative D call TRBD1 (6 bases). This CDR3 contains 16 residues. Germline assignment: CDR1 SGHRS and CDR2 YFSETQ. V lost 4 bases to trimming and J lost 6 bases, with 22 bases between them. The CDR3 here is CASSLPTGSGADGYTF. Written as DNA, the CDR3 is TGCGCCAGCAGCCTACCTACAGGGAGTGGGGCCGATGGCTACACCTTC.

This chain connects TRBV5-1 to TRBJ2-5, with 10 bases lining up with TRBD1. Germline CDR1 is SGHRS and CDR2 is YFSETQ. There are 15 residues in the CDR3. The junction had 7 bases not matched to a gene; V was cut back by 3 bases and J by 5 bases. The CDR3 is CASSSLGTGVETQYF. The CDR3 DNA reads TGCGCCAGCAGCTCCTTAGGGACAGGGGTCGAGACCCAGTACTTC.

The CDR3 loop reads CASSLYGAHTF. The CDR3 bases are TGTGCCAGCAGCTTGTACGGAGCACACACCTTC. The chain is built from TRBV7-9 and TRBJ1-2; D is undetermined. The CDR3 runs to 11 residues. Looked up from germline, CDR1 is SEHNR and CDR2 is FQNEAQ (reference sequence). The V and J ends lost 3 bases and 12 bases respectively, with 11 bases between them.

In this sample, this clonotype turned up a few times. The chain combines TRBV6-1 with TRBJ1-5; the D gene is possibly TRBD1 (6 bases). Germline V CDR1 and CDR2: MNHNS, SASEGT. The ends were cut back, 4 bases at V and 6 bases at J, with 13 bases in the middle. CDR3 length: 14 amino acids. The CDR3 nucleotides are TGTGCCAGCAGTGCGATACAGGGCGTTCAGCCCCAGCATTTT. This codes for CASSAIQGVQPQHF.

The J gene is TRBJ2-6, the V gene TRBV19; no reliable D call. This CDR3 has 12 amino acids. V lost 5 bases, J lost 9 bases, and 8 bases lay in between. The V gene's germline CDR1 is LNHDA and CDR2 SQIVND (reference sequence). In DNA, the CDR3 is TGTGCCAGTAGTTTCTCGCTCAACGTCCTGACTTTC. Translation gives CASSFSLNVLTF.

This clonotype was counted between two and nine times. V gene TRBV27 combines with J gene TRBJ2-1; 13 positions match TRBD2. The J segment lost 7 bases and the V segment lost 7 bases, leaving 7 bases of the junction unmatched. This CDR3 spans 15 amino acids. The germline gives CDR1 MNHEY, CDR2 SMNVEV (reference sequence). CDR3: CASTLLAGGGNEQFF. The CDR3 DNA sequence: TGTGCCAGCACCCTACTAGCGGGAGGGGGAAATGAGCAGTTCTTC.

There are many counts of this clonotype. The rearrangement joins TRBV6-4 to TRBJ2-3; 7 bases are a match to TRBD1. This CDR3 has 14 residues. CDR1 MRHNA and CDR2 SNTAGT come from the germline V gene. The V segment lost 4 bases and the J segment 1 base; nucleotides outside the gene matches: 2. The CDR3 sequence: CASSGQGGTDTQYF. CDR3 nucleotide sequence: TGTGCCAGCAGTGGACAGGGAGGCACAGATACGCAGTATTTT.

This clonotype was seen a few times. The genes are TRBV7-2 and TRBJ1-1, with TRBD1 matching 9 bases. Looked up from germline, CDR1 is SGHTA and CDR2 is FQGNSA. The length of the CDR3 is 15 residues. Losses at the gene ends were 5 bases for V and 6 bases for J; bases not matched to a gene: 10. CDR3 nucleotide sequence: TGTGCCAGCAGCCGAACCGGGACAGGGAGAGCTGAAGCTTTCTTT. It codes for CASSRTGTGRAEAFF.

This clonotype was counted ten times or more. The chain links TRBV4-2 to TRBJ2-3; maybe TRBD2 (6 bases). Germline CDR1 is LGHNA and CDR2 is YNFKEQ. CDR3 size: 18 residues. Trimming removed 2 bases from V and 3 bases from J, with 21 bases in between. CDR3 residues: CASSQRRWPSVVTDTQYF. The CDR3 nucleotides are TGTGCCAGCAGCCAACGAAGATGGCCTAGCGTTGTTACAGATACGCAGTATTTT.

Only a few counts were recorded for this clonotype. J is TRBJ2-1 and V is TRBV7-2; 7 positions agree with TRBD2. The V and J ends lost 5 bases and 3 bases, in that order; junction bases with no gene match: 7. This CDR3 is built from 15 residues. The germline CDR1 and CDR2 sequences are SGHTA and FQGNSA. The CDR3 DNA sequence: TGTGCCAGCAGCCAAGTGGGGGGGGTCTACAATGAGCAGTTCTTC. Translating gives CASSQVGGVYNEQFF.

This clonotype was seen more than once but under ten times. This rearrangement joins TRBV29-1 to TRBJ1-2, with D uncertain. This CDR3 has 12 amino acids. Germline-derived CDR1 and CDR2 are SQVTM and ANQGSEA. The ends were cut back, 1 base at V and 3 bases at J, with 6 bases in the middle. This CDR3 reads CSVEVGDYGYTF. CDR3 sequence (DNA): TGCAGCGTTGAAGTTGGGGACTATGGCTACACCTTC.

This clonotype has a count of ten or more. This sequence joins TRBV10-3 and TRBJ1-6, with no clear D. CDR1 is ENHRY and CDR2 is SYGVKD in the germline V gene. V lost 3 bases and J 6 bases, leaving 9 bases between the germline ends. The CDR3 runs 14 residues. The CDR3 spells CAISDGGFNSPLHF. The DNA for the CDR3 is TGTGCCATCAGTGACGGAGGGTTTAATTCACCCCTCCACTTT.

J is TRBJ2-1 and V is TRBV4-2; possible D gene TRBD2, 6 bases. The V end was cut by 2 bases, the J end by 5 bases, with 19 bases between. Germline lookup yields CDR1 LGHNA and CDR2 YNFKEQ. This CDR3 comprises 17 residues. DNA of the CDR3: TGTGCCAGCAGCCAACTTTACAGCCGGGAGAGGCACAATGAGCAGTTCTTC. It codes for CASSQLYSRERHNEQFF.

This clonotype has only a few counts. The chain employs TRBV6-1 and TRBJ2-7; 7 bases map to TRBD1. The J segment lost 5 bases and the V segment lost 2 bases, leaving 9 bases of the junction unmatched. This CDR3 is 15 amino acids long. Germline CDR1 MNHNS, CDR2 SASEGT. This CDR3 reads CASSERQGGSNEQYF. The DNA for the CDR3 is TGTGCCAGCAGTGAAAGACAGGGTGGTTCAAACGAGCAGTACTTC.

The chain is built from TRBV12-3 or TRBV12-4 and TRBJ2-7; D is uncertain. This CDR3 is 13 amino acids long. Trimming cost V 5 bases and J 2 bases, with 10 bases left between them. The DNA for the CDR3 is TGTGCCAGCAGTGTTACAAGAACCTACGAGCAGTACTTC. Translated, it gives CASSVTRTYEQYF.

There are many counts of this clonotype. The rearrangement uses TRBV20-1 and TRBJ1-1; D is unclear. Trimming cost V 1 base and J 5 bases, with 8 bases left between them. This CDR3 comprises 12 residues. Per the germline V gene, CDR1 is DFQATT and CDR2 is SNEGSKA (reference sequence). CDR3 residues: CSARVKSTEAFF. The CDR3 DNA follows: TGCAGTGCTAGAGTAAAAAGTACTGAAGCTTTCTTT.

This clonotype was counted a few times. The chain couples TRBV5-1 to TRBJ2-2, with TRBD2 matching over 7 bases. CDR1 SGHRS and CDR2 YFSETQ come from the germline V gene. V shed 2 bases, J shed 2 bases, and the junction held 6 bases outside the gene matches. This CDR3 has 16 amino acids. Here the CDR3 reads CASSFRLADNTGELFF. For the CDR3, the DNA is TGCGCCAGCAGCTTTAGACTAGCCGATAACACCGGGGAGCTGTTTTTT.

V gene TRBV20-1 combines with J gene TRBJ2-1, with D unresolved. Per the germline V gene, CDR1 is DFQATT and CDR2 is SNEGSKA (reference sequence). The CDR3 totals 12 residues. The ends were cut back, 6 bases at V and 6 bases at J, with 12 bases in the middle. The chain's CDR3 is CSALRPSNEQFF. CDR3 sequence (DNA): TGCAGTGCCCTAAGGCCCAGCAATGAGCAGTTCTTC.

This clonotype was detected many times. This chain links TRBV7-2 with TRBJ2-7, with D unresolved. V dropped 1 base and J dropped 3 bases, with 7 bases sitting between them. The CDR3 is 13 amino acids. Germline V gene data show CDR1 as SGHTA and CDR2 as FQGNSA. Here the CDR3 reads CASSLGGIYEQYF. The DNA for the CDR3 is TGTGCCAGCAGCTTAGGAGGAATCTACGAGCAGTACTTC. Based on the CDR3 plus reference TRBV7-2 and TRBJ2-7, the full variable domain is GAGVSQSPSNKVTEKGKDVELRCDPISGHTALYWYRQSLGQGLEFLIYFQGNSAPDKSGLPSDRFSAERTGGSVSTLTIQRTQQEDSAVYLCASSLGGIYEQYFGPGTRLTVT.

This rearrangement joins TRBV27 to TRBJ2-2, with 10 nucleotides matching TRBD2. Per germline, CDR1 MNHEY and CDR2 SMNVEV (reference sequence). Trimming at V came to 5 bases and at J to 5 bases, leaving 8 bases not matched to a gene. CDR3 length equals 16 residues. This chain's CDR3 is CASSTLAGGGTGELFF. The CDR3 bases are TGTGCCAGCAGTACCTTAGCGGGAGGTGGGACCGGGGAGCTGTTTTTT.

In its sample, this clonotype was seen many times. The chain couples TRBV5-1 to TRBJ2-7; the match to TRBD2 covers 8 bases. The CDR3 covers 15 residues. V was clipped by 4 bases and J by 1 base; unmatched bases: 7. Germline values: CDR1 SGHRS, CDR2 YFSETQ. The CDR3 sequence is CASSTPGLVSYEQYF. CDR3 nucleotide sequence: TGCGCCAGCAGCACCCCGGGACTAGTTTCCTACGAGCAGTACTTC.

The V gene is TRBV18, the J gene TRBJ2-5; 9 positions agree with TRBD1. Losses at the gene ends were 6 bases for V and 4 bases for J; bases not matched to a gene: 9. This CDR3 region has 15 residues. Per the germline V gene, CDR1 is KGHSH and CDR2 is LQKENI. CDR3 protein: CASSRATGGRETQYF. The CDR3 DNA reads TGTGCCAGCTCTCGCGCGACAGGGGGAAGAGAGACCCAGTACTTC. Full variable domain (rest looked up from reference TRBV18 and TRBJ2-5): NAGVMQNPRHLVRRRGQEARLRCSPMKGHSHVYWYRQLPEEGLKFMVYLQKENIIDESGMPKERFSAEFPKEGPSILRIQQVVRGDSAAYFCASSRATGGRETQYFGPGTRLLVL.

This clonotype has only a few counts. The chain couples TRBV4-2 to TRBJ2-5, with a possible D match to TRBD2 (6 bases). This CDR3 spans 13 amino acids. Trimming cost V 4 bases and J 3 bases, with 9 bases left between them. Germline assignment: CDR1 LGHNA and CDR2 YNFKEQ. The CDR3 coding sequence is TGTGCCAGCAGCCGTCCGGGAGAAGAGACCCAGTACTTC. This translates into CASSRPGEETQYF.

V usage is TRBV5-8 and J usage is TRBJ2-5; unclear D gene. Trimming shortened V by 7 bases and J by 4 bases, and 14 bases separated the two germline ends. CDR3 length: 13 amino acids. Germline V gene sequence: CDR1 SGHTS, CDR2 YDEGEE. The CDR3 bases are TGTGCCAGCGGCCCCGGCCCCCTAGAGACCCAGTACTTC. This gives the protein CASGPGPLETQYF.

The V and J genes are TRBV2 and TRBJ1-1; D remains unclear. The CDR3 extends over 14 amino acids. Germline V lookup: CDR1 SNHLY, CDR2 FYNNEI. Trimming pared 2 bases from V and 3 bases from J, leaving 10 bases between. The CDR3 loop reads CASSERAAYTEAFF. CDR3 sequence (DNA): TGTGCCAGCAGTGAAAGGGCAGCATACACTGAAGCTTTCTTT.